This T cell receptor beta chain was identified during a study of blood T cell repertoires in COVID-19. Whole-study context: Donors in the United States, Italy and Spain gave samples during acute or convalescent COVID-19. The analysed material was cDNA or gDNA that came from T cells, B-cell-depleted T cells, or PBMCs.

The method was immunoSEQ multiplex PCR; TCRdb's version includes in-frame clones alone and lacks a portion of them. Among 90,000 to 130,000 clones, roughly 85% were seen once, and the ten largest hold 4% to 5.5%. Specimen: peripheral blood. This sequence originates from a human donor in a cohort sampled during active COVID-19.

CDR3 sequence reads: CASSEARAGRGKAFF. The DNA for the CDR3 is TGTGCCAGCAGTGAAGCTCGGGCAGGAAGAGGGAAAGCTTTCTTT. The chain links TRBV6-1 to TRBJ1-1; D gene uncertain. V lost 0 bases to trimming and J lost 9 bases, with 17 bases between them. The CDR3 runs to 15 residues. Germline CDR1 and CDR2: MNHNS and SASEGT.